The 7 T cell receptor beta chains in this list originate from one sample, sequenced in a study of shared clonotypes between healthy human individuals (TCRdb year 2020). Libraries were made using the immunoSEQ multiplex PCR assay. TCRdb holds this immuneACCESS table with in-frame rearrangements only. Some clones are missing; in checked studies, unresolved V genes explain under half, and the rest has no known cause. The sample table holds about 2.3 million clones, of which 80% to 95% were seen once. Of the sample, 0.39% falls within the top ten clones. Sequencing input: naive CD4+ T cells from PBMCs. The cell subset or site label of this sample denotes: CD45RA+ positively selected. The receptor source for this set is a man between 18 and 29 years old in good health. Some clones in this sample may be carry-over from other donors' samples.

About this clone itself: The sample holds other DNA sequences that translate to the same CDR3. The V call is TRBV7-9, the J call TRBJ2-5; D may be TRBD2 (6 bases). V lost 1 base and J 4 bases, leaving 7 bases between the germline ends. Germline CDR1 reads SEHNR; CDR2 reads FQNEAQ (reference sequence). This CDR3 comprises 13 residues. The CDR3 loop reads CASSLVGGETQYF. In DNA, the CDR3 is TGTGCCAGCAGCTTAGTGGGGGGAGAGACCCAGTACTTC.

The chain couples TRBV27 to TRBJ1-5, with a weak D call TRBD1 (6 bases). CDR1 is MNHEY and CDR2 is SMNVEV in the germline V gene (reference sequence). V was pared by 9 bases and J by 5 bases, with 14 bases between. The CDR3 is made up of 13 amino acids. The DNA of the CDR3 is TGTGCCAGACAGGGAGATGTAGATCAGCCCCAGCATTTT. Its translation: CARQGDVDQPQHF.

This chain uses TRBV21-1 with TRBJ2-4; the DNA was not compared with TRBD1, the D call given in the table. TRBV21-1 is reported as a pseudogene. This CDR3 has 15 amino acids. CDR3 region: CASSVQGGAKNIQYF. The CDR3 region has the DNA TGTGCCAGCAGCGTTCAGGGGGGAGCCAAAAACATTCAGTACTTC.

This rearrangement joins TRBV5-4 to TRBJ2-5; D possibly corresponds to TRBD2 (5 bases). The CDR3 is made up of 14 amino acids. V dropped 4 bases and J dropped 2 bases, with 12 bases sitting between them. The germline gives CDR1 SGHNT, CDR2 YYREEE (reference sequence). CDR3 protein: CASSPEAAQETQYF. CDR3 in DNA: TGTGCCAGCAGCCCGGAGGCAGCTCAAGAGACCCAGTACTTC.

The J gene is TRBJ2-7, the V gene TRBV10-1; 10 nucleotides align to TRBD2. Trimming took 0 bases from V and 0 from J; bases not matched to a gene: 14. Germline CDR1 reads WNHNN; CDR2 reads SYGVQD (reference sequence). The CDR3 is 20 amino acids. DNA of the CDR3: TGCGCCAGCAGTGAGTCCTCGGAGGTAGCGGGAGGTCCCTGCTCCTACGAGCAGTACTTC. This sequence encodes CASSESSEVAGGPCSYEQYF.

V is TRBV7-2 and J is TRBJ1-3; D unclear. The CDR3 spans 15 residues. V lost 3 bases and J 4 bases, leaving 13 bases between the germline ends. Germline-derived CDR1 and CDR2 are SGHTA and FQGNSA. Here the CDR3 DNA reads TGTGCCAGCAGCTTTGGGCCGGGGAGAGGAAACACCATATATTTT. This sequence encodes CASSFGPGRGNTIYF.

The chain recombines TRBV27 with TRBJ1-5; TRBD1 is a possible D gene (6 bases). Germline CDR1 reads MNHEY; CDR2 reads SMNVEV (reference sequence). Trimming removed 4 bases at V and 7 bases at J, with 11 bases between. This CDR3 contains 13 residues. The CDR3 DNA sequence: TGTGCCAGCAGTTACAGGGAAGACCAGCCCCAGCATTTT. It translates to CASSYREDQPQHF.